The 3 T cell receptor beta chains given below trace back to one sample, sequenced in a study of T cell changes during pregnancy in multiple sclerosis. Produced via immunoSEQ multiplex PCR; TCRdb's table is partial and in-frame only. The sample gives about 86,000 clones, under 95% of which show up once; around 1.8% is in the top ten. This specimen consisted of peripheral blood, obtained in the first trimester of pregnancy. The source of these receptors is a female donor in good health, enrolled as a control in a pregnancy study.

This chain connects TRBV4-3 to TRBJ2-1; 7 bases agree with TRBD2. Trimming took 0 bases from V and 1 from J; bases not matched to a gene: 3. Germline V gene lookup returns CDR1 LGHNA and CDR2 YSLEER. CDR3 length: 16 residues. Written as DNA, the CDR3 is TGCGCCAGCAGCCAAGATCCCGGGGGGTCCTACAATGAGCAGTTCTTC. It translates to CASSQDPGGSYNEQFF.

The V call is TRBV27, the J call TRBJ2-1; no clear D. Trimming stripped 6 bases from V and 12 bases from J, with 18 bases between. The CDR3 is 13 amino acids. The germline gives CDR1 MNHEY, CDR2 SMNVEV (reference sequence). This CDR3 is CASSPSLVVVQFF. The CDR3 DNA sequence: TGTGCCAGCAGCCCGAGTTTGGTGGTCGTGCAGTTCTTC.

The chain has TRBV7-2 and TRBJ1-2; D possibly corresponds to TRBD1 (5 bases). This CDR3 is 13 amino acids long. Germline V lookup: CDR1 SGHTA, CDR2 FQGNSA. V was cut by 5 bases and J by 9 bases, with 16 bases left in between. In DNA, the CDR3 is TGTGCCAGCAGCCCCCTTCAGGGAATGAGCTACACCTTC. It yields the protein CASSPLQGMSYTF.